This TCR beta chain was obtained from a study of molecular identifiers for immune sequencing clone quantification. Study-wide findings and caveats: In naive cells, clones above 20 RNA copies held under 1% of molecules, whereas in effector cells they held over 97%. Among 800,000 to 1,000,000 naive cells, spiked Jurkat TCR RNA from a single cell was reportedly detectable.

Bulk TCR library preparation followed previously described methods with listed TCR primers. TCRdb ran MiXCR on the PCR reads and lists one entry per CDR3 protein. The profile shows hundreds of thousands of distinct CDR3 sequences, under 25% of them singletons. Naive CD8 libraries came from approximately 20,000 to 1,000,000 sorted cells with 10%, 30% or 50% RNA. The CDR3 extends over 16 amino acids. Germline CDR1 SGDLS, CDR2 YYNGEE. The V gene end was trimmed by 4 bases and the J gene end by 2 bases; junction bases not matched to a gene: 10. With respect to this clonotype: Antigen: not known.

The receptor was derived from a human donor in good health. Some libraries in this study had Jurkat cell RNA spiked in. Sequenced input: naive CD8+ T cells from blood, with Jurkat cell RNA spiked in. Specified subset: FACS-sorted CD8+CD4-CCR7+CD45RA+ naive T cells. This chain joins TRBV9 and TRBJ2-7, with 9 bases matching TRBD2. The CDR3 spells CASSPLSSGSAYEQYF. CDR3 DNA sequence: TGTGCCAGCAGCCCACTGAGTAGCGGGAGCGCCTACGAGCAGTACTTC.